A selection of T cell receptor beta chains follows, all from one sample in a study of human thymus T cells. Sequenced by immunoSEQ multiplex PCR; TCRdb stores in-frame clones only, minus some. The sample lists more than 70,000 clones, nearly 98% occurring once. Sequencing was performed on thymus tissue. Receptor source: a boy younger than two with a congenital heart defect but otherwise immunologically healthy. Both conserved end residues are part of each CDR3. A D gene is named only where the DNA matches it firmly. Size is omitted from some rows. Given values are once, few, many or a class for expanded clones.

J,V,D,size,CDR3,DNA
TRBJ1-1,TRBV5-1,TRBD1,once,CASSSKRGPEAFF,TGCGCCAGCAGCTCTAAAAGGGGGCCTGAAGCTTTCTTT
TRBJ2-6,TRBV7-9,NA,NA,CASSLGMAGVYGANVLTF,TGTGCCAGCAGCTTAGGAATGGCAGGGGTTTATGGGGCCAACGTCCTGACTTTC
TRBJ2-5,TRBV14,TRBD2,NA,CASSHPTSGGAWETQYF,TGTGCCAGCAGCCACCCGACTAGCGGGGGGGCCTGGGAGACCCAGTACTTC
TRBJ2-2,TRBV11-2,NA,NA,CASSLQGNTGELFF,TGTGCCAGCAGCTTACAGGGGAACACCGGGGAGCTGTTTTTT
TRBJ1-5,TRBV19,TRBD1,NA,CASSIDLVQGNDQPQHF,TGTGCCAGTAGTATAGATCTAGTACAGGGGAACGATCAGCCCCAGCATTTT
TRBJ2-7,TRBV6-5,TRBD1,NA,CASSFRTGTHEQYF,TGTGCCAGCAGTTTTCGGACAGGGACCCACGAGCAGTACTTC
TRBJ1-2,TRBV19,NA,few,CASKTGSDSGGDYTF,TGTGCCAGCAAAACAGGGTCAGACTCAGGCGGTGACTACACCTTC
TRBJ2-1,TRBV4-1,NA,NA,CASSQEGRYSYNEQFF,TGCGCCAGCAGCCAAGAGGGGCGCTACTCCTACAATGAGCAGTTCTTC
TRBJ1-2,TRBV14,TRBD1,NA,CASSQGRTGGVLGYGYTF,TGTGCCAGCAGCCAAGGGAGGACAGGGGGCGTGCTAGGGTATGGCTACACCTTC
TRBJ2-5,TRBV7-2,NA,NA,CASSHLWGYQETQYF,TGTGCCAGCAGCCACCTCTGGGGTTACCAAGAGACCCAGTACTTC
TRBJ2-1,TRBV6-1,TRBD2,NA,CASSEVPSGYNEQFF,TGTGCCAGCAGTGAAGTCCCTAGCGGGTACAATGAGCAGTTCTTC
TRBJ2-1,TRBV5-1,TRBD2,NA,CASSSPSGNEQFF,TGCGCCAGCAGCTCACCTAGCGGCAATGAGCAGTTCTTC
TRBJ2-1,TRBV10-3,TRBD2,NA,CAISEPSGRTSGTREQFF,TGTGCCATCAGTGAGCCTTCCGGCAGGACTAGCGGGACTCGTGAGCAGTTCTTC
TRBJ2-1,TRBV9,NA,NA,CASWDEQFF,TGTGCCAGCTGGGACGAGCAGTTCTTC
TRBJ2-3,TRBV29-1,TRBD1,NA,CSVGTGFVADTQYF,TGCAGCGTCGGGACAGGTTTTGTTGCAGATACGCAGTATTTT
TRBJ2-7,TRBV28,NA,NA,CASSLLGGGGSYEQYF,TGTGCCAGCAGTTTGTTGGGGGGAGGGGGTTCCTACGAGCAGTACTTC
TRBJ2-7,TRBV4-3,NA,NA,CASSQDPGGSSYEQYF,TGCGCCAGCAGCCAAGACCCCGGGGGTAGCTCCTACGAGCAGTACTTC
TRBJ1-2,TRBV6-5,NA,NA,CASSYTRTKGYTF,TGTGCCAGCAGTTACACCCGGACTAAAGGCTACACCTTC
TRBJ1-5,TRBV19,NA,NA,CASSMGGAQGNQPQHF,TGTGCCAGTAGTATGGGGGGGGCACAGGGCAATCAGCCCCAGCATTTT
TRBJ2-2,TRBV19,NA,once,CASSTLRRGARHTGELFF,TGTGCCAGTAGTACCCTGAGGCGAGGGGCGAGGCACACCGGGGAGCTGTTTTTT
TRBJ2-5,TRBV7-9,TRBD1,NA,CASSLSEGATETQYF,TGTGCCAGCAGCTTATCTGAGGGGGCCACAGAGACCCAGTACTTC
TRBJ2-3,TRBV25-1,TRBD2,NA,CASSDRITLAGGAGTQYF,TGTGCCAGCAGTGACCGAATTACACTAGCGGGGGGCGCCGGTACGCAGTATTTT
TRBJ2-2,TRBV5-1,NA,NA,CASDPRGLKNTGELFF,TGCGCCAGCGACCCCCGTGGACTCAAGAACACCGGGGAGCTGTTTTTT
TRBJ1-3,TRBV5-5,NA,NA,CASSLESYTPAGNTIYF,TGTGCCAGCAGCTTGGAGTCGTACACCCCGGCAGGAAACACCATATATTTT
TRBJ2-5,TRBV30,NA,NA,CAWTGPGLCGTQYF,TGTGCCTGGACGGGGCCAGGGCTATGTGGGACCCAGTACTTC
TRBJ2-6,TRBV6-1,TRBD1,NA,CASRGQGSGANVLTF,TGTGCCAGCAGAGGACAGGGGTCTGGGGCCAACGTCCTGACTTTC
TRBJ1-2,TRBV30,NA,NA,CAWSLGALRPYGGYTF,TGTGCCTGGAGTTTGGGGGCCCTCAGACCCTATGGAGGCTACACCTTC
TRBJ2-7,TRBV19,TRBD1,NA,CASSRKRDRANEQYF,TGTGCCAGTAGTAGAAAACGGGACAGGGCAAACGAGCAGTACTTC
TRBJ1-4,TRBV7-2,TRBD1,NA,CASSLIPRDSATNEKLFF,TGTGCCAGCAGCTTAATTCCCCGGGACAGCGCAACTAATGAAAAACTGTTTTTT
TRBJ1-2,TRBV2,TRBD1,NA,CASLQGAFPNQHGYTF,TGTGCCAGCTTACAGGGGGCGTTCCCCAACCAGCATGGCTACACCTTC
TRBJ2-5,TRBV28,NA,NA,CASSLRVRRKETQYF,TGTGCCAGCAGTTTAAGGGTCAGACGCAAAGAGACCCAGTACTTC
TRBJ2-7,TRBV6-1,TRBD1,NA,CASSVLGTGLSSYEQYF,TGTGCCAGCAGTGTTCTTGGGACAGGGCTCAGTTCCTACGAGCAGTACTTC
TRBJ1-6,TRBV10-2,NA,NA,CASRDSSYNSPLHF,TGCGCCAGCAGAGACAGCTCCTATAATTCACCCCTCCACTTT
TRBJ2-7,TRBV11-3,NA,NA,CASSLDQKVSYEQYF,TGTGCCAGCAGCTTAGATCAGAAGGTTTCCTACGAGCAGTACTTC
TRBJ2-7,TRBV14,NA,NA,CASSHPGGYEQYF,TGTGCCAGCAGCCACCCAGGCGGCTACGAGCAGTACTTC
TRBJ2-2,TRBV19,NA,NA,CASSKLKQASNTGELFF,TGTGCCAGTAGTAAGTTGAAACAAGCCTCGAACACCGGGGAGCTGTTTTTT
TRBJ2-5,TRBV11-2,TRBD2,once,CASSRTSGSQETQYF,TGTGCCAGCAGCCGGACTAGCGGGAGCCAAGAGACCCAGTACTTC
TRBJ1-6,TRBV27,NA,few,CASRKGFDSPLHF,TGTGCCAGCAGGAAGGGATTTGATTCACCCCTCCACTTT
TRBJ1-1,TRBV28,NA,NA,CASSPVGRVTEAFF,TGTGCCAGCAGTCCCGTCGGTAGGGTCACTGAAGCTTTCTTT
TRBJ2-7,TRBV11-2,TRBD2,once,CASSLDPLDSGKARYF,TGTGCCAGCAGCTTAGATCCCCTTGATAGCGGGAAAGCACGATACTTC
TRBJ2-3,TRBV7-3,NA,NA,CASSLFPHGGGTDTQYF,TGTGCCAGCAGCTTATTCCCACACGGGGGTGGCACAGATACGCAGTATTTT
TRBJ2-1,TRBV27,TRBD1,NA,CASRSIETGGSYNEQFF,TGTGCCAGCAGATCTATAGAAACAGGGGGCTCCTACAATGAGCAGTTCTTC